This record covers a single TCR beta chain. The clone's antigen remains unknown. No base quality values were provided; no much bigger clone lies one nucleotide off. This sample is drawn from a study of shared clonotypes between healthy human individuals (dated by TCRdb to 2018 to 2020). Context from the whole study: A couple of women and three men aged 18 to 49 years were included in the cohort. For each donor, CD4 naive and CD4 memory were each run on three plates, CD8 naive on two plates, and CD8 memory on one plate. To estimate repertoire size and how much clonotype sharing occurs between individuals, the study deeply sequenced the blood TCR repertoires of roughly 5 healthy adults. To increase sequencing depth and limit assay-specific biases, different laboratories used diverse techniques to prepare libraries and sequence TCR repertoires. Per donor, leukapheresis produced somewhere between about 0.94 and 9.5 billion PBMCs.

The donors were healthy, HIV-negative adults who had no recently reported acute infections or vaccinations. Only Caucasian adults living in Nashville, Tennessee, USA were represented among the donors. Magnetic negative selection was used to enrich CD4+ T cells, after which naive cells were positively selected on CD45RA and the negative fraction became the memory subset. Blood was collected by leukapheresis, and PBMCs were isolated by Ficoll-Histopaque density gradient centrifugation and then cryopreserved in liquid nitrogen vapor phase. Analytical flow cytometry was used to check the purity and quantity of every magnetically sorted T cell population. Each sorted fraction had its genomic DNA isolated and then quantified by UV absorbance on a Nanodrop 2000c. Per the germline V gene, MGHRA is the CDR1 and YSYEKL is the CDR2. From cysteine to phenylalanine, the CDR3 is 16 amino acids long. The kept DNA is CDR3 alone, 48 bases in frame from the first base. V is shortened by 0 bases, J by 2 bases, and the region joining them spans 14 bases.

What the authors observed across the whole study: Pairwise subsampling led to the expectation that sequencing depth would affect the degree of clonotype sharing among donors. Estimated clonotype richness was generally larger for naive than for memory subsets. Only blood was sampled, and tissue TCR repertoires likely differ from those in blood. Rarefaction of sorted-subset datasets indicated incomplete sequencing despite the large sequencing depth. Across a handful of donors, approximately 5% of naive CD4, around 3.5% of naive CD8, 2% to 2.5% of memory CD4, and approximately 0.42% of memory CD8 clonotypes were shared. Clonotypes shared by all four sorted-subset donors showed higher generation probabilities than non-shared clonotypes. Because the study included a small number of donors, the genetic and exposure-history diversity represented was limited.

Using the deep immunoSEQ assay, TCR CDR3 regions were amplified from genomic DNA by multiplex PCR. Genomic DNA extracted from each cell subset was distributed evenly over all wells of several immunoSEQ 96-well plates, and each plate served as one replicate. For sorted subsets, roughly 0.2 ug genomic DNA, equal to tens of thousands of T cell genomes, was loaded into each replicate PCR. Purified libraries were measured with a Qubit 3.0 fluorometer, size-checked on a Bioanalyzer 2100, and measured again with the KAPA Library Quantification kit. Every immunoSEQ 96-well plate was sequenced on a separate single-read 150-cycle Illumina NextSeq 550 flow cell. The authors' pipeline ran thus. Because only junctional sequences without quality scores were contained in the immunoSEQ output, filtering matching that applied to full-length reads could not be performed. To assign V/J genes and CDR3, sequences were annotated using PyIR, a Python wrapper for IgBLAST v1.9, with IMGT germline references. Reads were filtered out if the reads had weak V/J assignments (E-value above 1e-6), no CDR3, stop codons, out-of-frame junctions, or ambiguous translated residues. A V3J clonotype was defined by an identical inferred V gene, J gene, and CDR3 amino acid sequence. To compute the percentage overlap between repertoires, the number of shared unique clonotypes was divided by the size of the smaller repertoire. Richness of each repertoire was evaluated using RTK rarefaction, the Chao1 estimator, and Recon v2.1 estimates of unobserved clonotypes. For all TCRbeta clonotypes obtained by the gDNA method from a few donors, generation probabilities were computed with OLGA. The table comes from immuneACCESS by way of TCRdb, which keeps in-frame sequences with V and J called. Part of the clones is missing from these tables; in studies checked, under half for an unresolved V gene and the rest for unknown reasons. V and J calls and clone size are given by that table; D and trimming were obtained from the DNA. The sample contains over a million clones, around 97% of them found a single time. The ten most abundant clones make up over 1% of the sample.

The clonotype was recovered from a man younger than 45 in good health. Recombination joined TRBV4-1 with TRBJ2-7; the D segment could be TRBD1, given 5 matching bases. The material sequenced was naive CD4+ T cells sorted from blood. The meaning of the sample's cell subset or site label: CD45RA+ positively selected. The sequence in DNA is TGCGCCAGCAGCCAAGATTCAACAGGTAGAACCTACGAGCAGTACTTC. It specifies CASSQDSTGRTYEQYF.